Shown below are 18 T cell receptor beta chains from a single sample sequenced in a study of T cells after somatic rescue of genetic block. Measured with immunoSEQ multiplex PCR; TCRdb has only the in-frame clones, and not every one. The sample carries 14,000 to 15,000 clones, 65% to 75% recorded once. The specimen sequenced was peripheral blood mononuclear cells (PBMCs). These receptors were obtained from a man between 18 and 29 years old.

The chain uses TRBV6-6 and TRBJ2-1; no firm D call. The CDR3 is 15 residues long. V lost 2 bases and J 3 bases, leaving 11 bases between the germline ends. The V gene's germline CDR1 is MNHNY and CDR2 SVGAGI (reference sequence). The CDR3 loop reads CASSYELMGYNEQFF. DNA of the CDR3: TGTGCCAGCAGTTACGAGTTGATGGGCTACAATGAGCAGTTCTTC.

The J gene is TRBJ2-5, the V gene TRBV28; tentative D call: TRBD1 (6 bases). The J call may be wrong; the DNA end is better matched by TRBJ2-7. The V gene's germline CDR1 is MDHEN and CDR2 SYDVKM. This CDR3 contains 14 residues. This CDR3 reads CASSLLTGSYEQYF. CDR3 DNA sequence: TGTGCCAGCAGTTTATTGACAGGTTCCTACGAGCAGTACTTC.

In DNA form, the CDR3 reads TGTGCCAGCAGTACCCATCGGACAGGCAACTATGGCTACACCTTC. It yields the protein CASSTHRTGNYGYTF. The chain combines TRBV28 with TRBJ1-2; TRBD1 agrees at 7 bases. J was trimmed by 2 bases and V by 5 bases; bases with no gene match: 8. The CDR3 runs to 15 residues. Germline V gene sequence: CDR1 MDHEN, CDR2 SYDVKM.

V gene TRBV7-8 combines with J gene TRBJ1-2, with D possibly matching TRBD1 (5 bases). Germline V gene lookup returns CDR1 SGHVS and CDR2 FQNEAQ. The CDR3 covers 14 residues. With 5 bases removed from V and 4 bases from J, the gap between germline ends came to 14 bases. Written as DNA, the CDR3 is TGTGCCAGCAGCCCCCACGGGGGAGGCTATGGCTACACCTTC. This sequence encodes CASSPHGGGYGYTF.

In this sample, this clone turned up a few times. The CDR3 region has the DNA TGTGCCAGCATGTCCTATAATTCACCCCTCCACTTT. Protein sequence: CASMSYNSPLHF. The V call is TRBV27, the J call TRBJ1-6, with D uncertain. Trimming removed 7 bases from V and 1 base from J, with 2 bases in between. Germline V gene sequence: CDR1 MNHEY, CDR2 SMNVEV (reference sequence). The CDR3 extends over 12 amino acids.

V gene TRBV18 combines with J gene TRBJ2-7; D is ambiguous. The V gene's germline CDR1 is KGHSH and CDR2 LQKENI. The V end was cut by 6 bases, the J end by 3 bases, with 15 bases between. The CDR3 loop spans 14 amino acids. The CDR3 nucleotides read TGTGCCAGCTCCAAACCTGGTCTAGGCTACGAGCAGTACTTC. Its protein is CASSKPGLGYEQYF.

The rearrangement joins TRBV6-6 to TRBJ2-7; the match to TRBD2 covers 11 bases. Trimming removed 4 bases from V and 3 bases from J; junction bases left unmatched: 5. The CDR3 runs to 15 residues. From germline, CDR1 is MNHNY and CDR2 SVGAGI (reference sequence). The CDR3 DNA reads TGTGCCAGCAGTTTCGGACTAGCGGGCGTCTACGAGCAGTACTTC. It is translated as CASSFGLAGVYEQYF.

This clone was seen a handful of times. The chain has TRBV10-1 and TRBJ2-2, with 9 nucleotides matching TRBD2. Germline V gene sequence: CDR1 WNHNN, CDR2 SYGVQD (reference sequence). CDR3 length: 14 amino acids. V shed 6 bases, J shed 5 bases, and the junction held 4 bases outside the gene matches. The CDR3 region has the DNA TGCGCCAGCAGGCGCGGGAGGGAGACCGGGGAGCTGTTTTTT. This translates into CASRRGRETGELFF.

The CDR3 DNA sequence: TGTGCCGGAGCAGGAGGCAAAAACATTCAGTACTTC. Translation: CAGAGGKNIQYF. V gene TRBV30 combines with J gene TRBJ2-4, with D tentatively TRBD2 (5 bases). Trimming took off 8 bases at V and 3 bases at J, with 11 bases between the two ends. In germline, CDR1 is GTSNPN, CDR2 SVGIG (reference sequence). This CDR3 has 12 residues.

V is TRBV29-1 and J is TRBJ2-7; 7 bases are a match to TRBD1. This CDR3 is built from 11 residues. With 6 bases clipped from V and 3 bases from J, the junction kept 2 bases outside the gene matches. Germline V gives CDR1 SQVTM, CDR2 ANQGSEA. CDR3 loop: CSVGTVYEQYF. The DNA for the CDR3 is TGCAGCGTCGGGACAGTCTACGAGCAGTACTTC.

This chain links TRBV18 with TRBJ2-3, with 9 bases lining up with TRBD2. This CDR3 has 15 residues. The germline V gene encodes CDR1 KGHSH and CDR2 LQKENI. Unmatched junction bases numbered 3, after V lost 3 bases and J lost 2 bases. CDR3 amino acids: CASSPLGLATDTQYF. The CDR3 DNA sequence: TGTGCCAGCTCACCCCTGGGACTAGCCACAGATACGCAGTATTTT.

This rearrangement joins TRBV15 to TRBJ1-5; 8 nucleotides agree with TRBD1. The CDR3 totals 19 residues. The V and J ends lost 3 bases and 0 bases, in that order; junction bases with no gene match: 13. CDR1 and CDR2 (germline): LNHNV, YYDKDF (reference sequence). The CDR3 DNA sequence: TGTGCCACCAGCAGCCCAGGGGGCGTACAAGGGTATAGCAATCAGCCCCAGCATTTT. Its translation: CATSSPGGVQGYSNQPQHF.

The table lists this clone with a count of one. The CDR3 region is CASSLVLAGGVTDTQYF. Here the CDR3 DNA reads TGTGCCAGCAGCTTGGTACTAGCGGGGGGTGTCACAGATACGCAGTATTTT. The rearrangement uses TRBV5-6 and TRBJ2-3, with 12 bases lining up with TRBD2. CDR1 and CDR2 (germline): SGHDT, YYEEEE. The junction had 4 bases not matched to a gene; V was cut back by 0 bases and J by 2 bases. The CDR3 runs 17 residues.

The V call is TRBV7-9, the J call TRBJ1-2; possible D gene TRBD1, 5 bases. Germline values: CDR1 SEHNR, CDR2 FQNEAQ (reference sequence). This CDR3 region has 14 residues. The V and J ends lost 5 bases and 2 bases respectively, with 12 bases between them. This CDR3 reads CASSLGQGNYGYTF. As DNA, the CDR3 is TGTGCCAGCAGCCTGGGCCAGGGCAACTATGGCTACACCTTC.

The chain joins TRBV10-2 to TRBJ2-3; the D gene is possibly TRBD2 (6 bases). Trimming left V 6 bases short and J 0 bases short, with 13 bases between. Germline V gives CDR1 WSHSY, CDR2 SAAADI. The CDR3 has 15 residues. For the CDR3, the DNA is TGCGCCAGCAGCTTATCCGGGACTAGCACAGATACGCAGTATTTT. Translated: CASSLSGTSTDTQYF.

The chain links TRBV28 to TRBJ2-5; 9 bases are a match to TRBD2. This CDR3 is 18 amino acids long. After removal of 4 bases from V and 0 bases from J, the junction contained 12 bases not matched to a gene. Per germline, CDR1 MDHEN and CDR2 SYDVKM. CDR3 nucleotides: TGTGCCAGCAGTTCCTCCGGGGCTAGCGGGGTTAACCAAGAGACCCAGTACTTC. It yields the protein CASSSSGASGVNQETQYF. The full variable domain, its missing parts supplied by reference TRBV28 and TRBJ2-5, is DVKVTQSSRYLVKRTGEKVFLECVQDMDHENMFWYRQDPGLGLRLIYFSYDVKMKEKGDIPEGYSVSREKKERFSLILESASTNQTSMYLCASSSSGASGVNQETQYFGPGTRLLVL.

The chain employs TRBV6-6 and TRBJ2-5; D call uncertain. Germline V gene lookup returns CDR1 MNHNY and CDR2 SVGAGI (reference sequence). V dropped 4 bases and J dropped 1 base, with 7 bases sitting between them. The CDR3 length is 13 residues. CDR3 sequence (DNA): TGTGCCAGCAGTTCGGTGAGCCAAGAGACCCAGTACTTC. It yields the protein CASSSVSQETQYF.

This sequence joins TRBV19 and TRBJ2-7; D is uncertain. CDR3 size: 13 residues. CDR1 and CDR2 from the germline V gene are LNHDA and SQIVND (reference sequence). Deletions cut 0 bases from V and 5 bases from J, with 8 bases between. The chain's CDR3 is CASSIDLRNEQYF. In DNA, the CDR3 is TGTGCCAGTAGTATAGACCTTCGGAACGAGCAGTACTTC.